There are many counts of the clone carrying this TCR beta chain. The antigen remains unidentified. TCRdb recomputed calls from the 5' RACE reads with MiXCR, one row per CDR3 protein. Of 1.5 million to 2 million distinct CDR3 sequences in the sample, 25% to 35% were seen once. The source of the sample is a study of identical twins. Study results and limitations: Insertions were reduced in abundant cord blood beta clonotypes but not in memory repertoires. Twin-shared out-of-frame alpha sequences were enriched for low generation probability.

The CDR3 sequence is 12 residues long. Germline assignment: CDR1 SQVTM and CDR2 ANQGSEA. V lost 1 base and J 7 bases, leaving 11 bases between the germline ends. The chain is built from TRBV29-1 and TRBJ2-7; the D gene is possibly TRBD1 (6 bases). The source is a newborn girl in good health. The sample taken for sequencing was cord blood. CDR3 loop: CSVEGTVGEQYF. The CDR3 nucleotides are TGCAGCGTTGAAGGGACAGTCGGGGAGCAGTACTTC.